This TCR beta chain was identified during a study of persistence of HIV-infected CD4 T cells. Overall study findings and caveats: Antigen-responding cells were enriched for degenerate expanded CDR3beta sequences.

The CDR3 has 15 amino acids. Germline-derived CDR1 and CDR2 are SGHKS and YYEKEE (reference sequence). V was shortened by 1 base and J by 1 base, with 11 bases between the two germline ends. This clone was observed a few times. Antigen: not known. The immunoSEQ assay was version 4, run in survey mode. Measured with immunoSEQ multiplex PCR; TCRdb has only the in-frame clones, and not every one. The repertoire includes 37,000 or so clones, 87% of them detected once, and about 1.3% sits in the top ten. Nonspecific anti-CD3/anti-CD28 bead stimulation represents the broad CD4+ T cell repertoire. Responding CD4+ T cells were sorted by upregulation of both CD40 ligand and CD69. Donors had undetectable plasma HIV-1 RNA, under 50 copies/mL, for 4+ years. CD4+ T cell counts exceeded 400 cells/uL; CMV serology was positive.

The sequence was collected from an adult man with HIV who was CMV-seropositive. The specimen was CD4+ T cells sorted from PBMCs after roughly 18-hour stimulation, collected from a patient who received antiretroviral therapy. V is TRBV5-5 and J is TRBJ1-1; no definite D call. The CDR3 protein is CASSLSATQNTEAFF. The CDR3 nucleotides read TGTGCCAGCAGCTTGTCCGCGACGCAGAACACTGAAGCTTTCTTT.